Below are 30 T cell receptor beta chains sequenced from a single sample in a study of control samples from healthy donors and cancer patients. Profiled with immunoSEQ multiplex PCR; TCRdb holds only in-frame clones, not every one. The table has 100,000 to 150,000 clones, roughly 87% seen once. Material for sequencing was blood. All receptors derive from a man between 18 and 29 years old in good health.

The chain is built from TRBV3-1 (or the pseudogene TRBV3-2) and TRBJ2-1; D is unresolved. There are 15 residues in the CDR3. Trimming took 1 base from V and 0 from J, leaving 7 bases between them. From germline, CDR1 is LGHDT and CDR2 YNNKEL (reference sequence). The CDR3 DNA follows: TGTGCCAGCAGCCAAGTACCGGCCTCCTACAATGAGCAGTTCTTC. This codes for CASSQVPASYNEQFF.

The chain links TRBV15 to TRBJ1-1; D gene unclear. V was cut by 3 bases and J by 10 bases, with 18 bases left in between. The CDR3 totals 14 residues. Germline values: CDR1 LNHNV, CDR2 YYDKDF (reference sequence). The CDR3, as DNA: TGTGCCACCAGCAGTGAGGACCCCGCAGTAGGAGCTTTCTTT. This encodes CATSSEDPAVGAFF.

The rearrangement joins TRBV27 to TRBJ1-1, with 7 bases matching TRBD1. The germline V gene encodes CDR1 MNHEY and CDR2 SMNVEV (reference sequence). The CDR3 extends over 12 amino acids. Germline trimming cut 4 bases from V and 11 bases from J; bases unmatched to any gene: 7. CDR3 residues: CASSSGTGAAFF. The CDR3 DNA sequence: TGTGCCAGCAGTTCGGGTACAGGGGCTGCTTTCTTT.

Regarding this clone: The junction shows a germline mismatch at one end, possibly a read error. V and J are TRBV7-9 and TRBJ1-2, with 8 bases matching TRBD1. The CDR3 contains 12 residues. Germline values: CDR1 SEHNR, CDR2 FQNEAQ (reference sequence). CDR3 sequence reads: CASSLEVGTGEF. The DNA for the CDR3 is TGTGCCAGCAGCTTAGAGGTTGGGACAGGTGAATTC.

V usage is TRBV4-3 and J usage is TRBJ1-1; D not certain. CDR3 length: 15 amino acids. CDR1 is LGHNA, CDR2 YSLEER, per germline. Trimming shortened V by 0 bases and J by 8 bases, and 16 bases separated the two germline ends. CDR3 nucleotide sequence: TGCGCCAGCAGCCAAGATCCGCATCGGGGTGGCGAAGCTTTCTTT. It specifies CASSQDPHRGGEAFF.

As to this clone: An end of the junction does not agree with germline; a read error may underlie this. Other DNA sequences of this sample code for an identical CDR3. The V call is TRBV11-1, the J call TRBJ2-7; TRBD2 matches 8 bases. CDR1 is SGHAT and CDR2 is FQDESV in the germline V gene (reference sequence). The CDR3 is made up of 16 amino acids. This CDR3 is CASSGPGGTGSYEQYF. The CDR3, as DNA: TGTGCCAGCAGCGGGCCGGGGGGGACCGGCTCCTATGAGCAGTACTTC. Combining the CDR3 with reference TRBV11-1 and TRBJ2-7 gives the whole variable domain EAEVAQSPRYKITEKSQAVAFWCDPISGHATLYWYRQILGQGPELLVQFQDESVVDDSQLPKDRFSAERLKGVDSTLKIQPAELGDSAMYLCASSGPGGTGSYEQYFGPGTRLTVT.

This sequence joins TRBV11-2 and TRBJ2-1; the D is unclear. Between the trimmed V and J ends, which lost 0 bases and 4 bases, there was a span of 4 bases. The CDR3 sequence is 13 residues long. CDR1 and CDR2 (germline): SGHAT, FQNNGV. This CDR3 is CASSLDRYNEQFF. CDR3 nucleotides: TGTGCCAGCAGCTTAGACAGGTACAATGAGCAGTTCTTC. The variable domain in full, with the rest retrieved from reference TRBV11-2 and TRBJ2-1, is EAGVAQSPRYKIIEKRQSVAFWCNPISGHATLYWYQQILGQGPKLLIQFQNNGVVDDSQLPKDRFSAERLKGVDSTLKIQPAKLEDSAVYLCASSLDRYNEQFFGPGTRLTVL.

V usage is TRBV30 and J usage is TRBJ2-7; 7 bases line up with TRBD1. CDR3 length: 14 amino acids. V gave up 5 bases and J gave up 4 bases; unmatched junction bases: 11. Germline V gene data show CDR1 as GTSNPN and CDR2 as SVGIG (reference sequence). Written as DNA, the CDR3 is TGTGCCTGGGGACCCGGGACAGCAACTTACGAGCAGTACTTC. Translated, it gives CAWGPGTATYEQYF.

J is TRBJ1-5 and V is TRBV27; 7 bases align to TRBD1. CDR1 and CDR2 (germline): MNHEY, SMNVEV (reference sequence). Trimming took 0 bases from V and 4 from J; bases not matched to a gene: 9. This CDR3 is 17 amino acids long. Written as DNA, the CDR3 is TGTGCCAGCAGTTTATCGCGGACAGGATCGCGAAATCAGCCCCAGCATTTT. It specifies CASSLSRTGSRNQPQHF.

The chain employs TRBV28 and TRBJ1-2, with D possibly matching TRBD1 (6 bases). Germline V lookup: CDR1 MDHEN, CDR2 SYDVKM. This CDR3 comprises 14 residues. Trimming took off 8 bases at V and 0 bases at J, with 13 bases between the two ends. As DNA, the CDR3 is TGTGCCAGCTCGGAGGGGGGATCTAACTATGGCTACACCTTC. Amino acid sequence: CASSEGGSNYGYTF.

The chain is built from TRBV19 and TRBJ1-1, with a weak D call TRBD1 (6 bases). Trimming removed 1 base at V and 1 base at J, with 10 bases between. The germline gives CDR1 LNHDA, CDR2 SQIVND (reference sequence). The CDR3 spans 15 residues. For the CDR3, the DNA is TGTGCCAGTAGTATAGGGCCGGGGGCGAACACTGAAGCTTTCTTT. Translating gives CASSIGPGANTEAFF. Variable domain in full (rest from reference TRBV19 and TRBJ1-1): DGGITQSPKYLFRKEGQNVTLSCEQNLNHDAMYWYRQDPGQGLRLIYYSQIVNDFQKGDIAEGYSVSREKKESFPLTVTSAQKNPTAFYLCASSIGPGANTEAFFGQGTRLTVV.

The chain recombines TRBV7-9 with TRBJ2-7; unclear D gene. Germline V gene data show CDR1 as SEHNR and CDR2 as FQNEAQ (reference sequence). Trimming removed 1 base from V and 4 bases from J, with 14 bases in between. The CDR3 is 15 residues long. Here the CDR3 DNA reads TGTGCCAGCAGCTTAGGGTGGGGTAGACCGTACGAGCAGTACTTC. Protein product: CASSLGWGRPYEQYF.

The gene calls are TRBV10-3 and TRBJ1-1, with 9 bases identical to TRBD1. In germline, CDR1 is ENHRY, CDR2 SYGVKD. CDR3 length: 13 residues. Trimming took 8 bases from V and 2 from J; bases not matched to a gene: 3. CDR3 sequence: CAIGDRVNTEAFF. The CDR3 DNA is TGTGCCATCGGGGACAGGGTCAACACTGAAGCTTTCTTT.

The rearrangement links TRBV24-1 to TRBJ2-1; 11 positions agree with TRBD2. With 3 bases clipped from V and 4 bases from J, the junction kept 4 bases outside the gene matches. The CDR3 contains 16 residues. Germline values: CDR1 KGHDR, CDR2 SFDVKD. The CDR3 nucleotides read TGTGCCACCAGTGATACGGGACTAGCGGAATACAATGAGCAGTTCTTC. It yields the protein CATSDTGLAEYNEQFF.

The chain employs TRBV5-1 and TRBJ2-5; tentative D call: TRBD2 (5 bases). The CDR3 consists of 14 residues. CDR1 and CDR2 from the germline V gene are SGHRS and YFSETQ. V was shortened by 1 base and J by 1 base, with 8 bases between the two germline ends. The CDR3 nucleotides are TGCGCCAGCAGCTTGCAAGGAGGCCAAGAGACCCAGTACTTC. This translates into CASSLQGGQETQYF.

The CDR3 is CASSLAGVDTQYF. The CDR3 DNA sequence: TGTGCCAGCAGCCTTGCGGGAGTAGATACGCAGTATTTT. The chain recombines TRBV5-4 with TRBJ2-3, with 7 positions matching TRBD2. The CDR3 spans 13 residues. The V and J ends lost 4 bases and 5 bases, in that order; junction bases with no gene match: 4. Germline assignment: CDR1 SGHNT and CDR2 YYREEE (reference sequence). The variable domain in full, completed from reference TRBV5-4 and TRBJ2-3, reads ETGVTQSPTHLIKTRGQQVTLRCSSQSGHNTVSWYQQALGQGPQFIFQYYREEENGRGNFPPRFSGLQFPNYSSELNVNALELDDSALYLCASSLAGVDTQYFGPGTRLTVL.

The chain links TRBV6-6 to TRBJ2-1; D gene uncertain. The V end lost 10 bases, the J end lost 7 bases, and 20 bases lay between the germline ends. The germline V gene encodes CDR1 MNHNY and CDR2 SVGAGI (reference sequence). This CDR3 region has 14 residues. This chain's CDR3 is CATTTPKNGNEQFF. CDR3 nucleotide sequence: TGTGCCACCACCACCCCTAAGAACGGAAATGAGCAGTTCTTC.

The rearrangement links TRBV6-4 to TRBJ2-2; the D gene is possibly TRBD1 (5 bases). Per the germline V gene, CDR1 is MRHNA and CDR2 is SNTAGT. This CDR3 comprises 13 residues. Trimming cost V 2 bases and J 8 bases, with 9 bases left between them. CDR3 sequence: CASSDEDSGELFF. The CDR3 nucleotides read TGTGCCAGCAGTGACGAAGACAGTGGGGAGCTGTTTTTT.

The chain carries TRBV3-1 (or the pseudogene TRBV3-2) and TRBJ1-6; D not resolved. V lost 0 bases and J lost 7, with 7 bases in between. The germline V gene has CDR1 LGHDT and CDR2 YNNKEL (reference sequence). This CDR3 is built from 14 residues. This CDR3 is CASSQDGFNSPLHF. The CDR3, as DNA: TGTGCCAGCAGCCAAGATGGATTCAATTCACCCCTCCACTTT.

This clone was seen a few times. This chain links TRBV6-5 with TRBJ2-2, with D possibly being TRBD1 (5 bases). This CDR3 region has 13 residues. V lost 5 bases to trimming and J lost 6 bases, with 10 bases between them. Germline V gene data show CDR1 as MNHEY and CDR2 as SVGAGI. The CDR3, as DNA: TGTGCCAGCAGTCTACCAGGGCCCGGGGAGCTGTTTTTT. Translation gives CASSLPGPGELFF.

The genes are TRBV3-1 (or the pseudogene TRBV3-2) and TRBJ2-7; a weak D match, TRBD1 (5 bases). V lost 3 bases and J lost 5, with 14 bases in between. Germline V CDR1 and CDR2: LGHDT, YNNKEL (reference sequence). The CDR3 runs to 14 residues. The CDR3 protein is CASSHEGVSDEQYF. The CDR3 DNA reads TGTGCCAGCAGCCACGAAGGGGTTTCGGACGAGCAGTACTTC.

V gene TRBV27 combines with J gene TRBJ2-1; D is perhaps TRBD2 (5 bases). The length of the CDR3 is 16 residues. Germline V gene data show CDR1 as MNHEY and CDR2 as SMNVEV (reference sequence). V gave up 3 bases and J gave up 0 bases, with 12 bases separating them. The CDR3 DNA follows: TGTGCCAGCAGTTTCGAAGCGGTCCGCTCCTACAATGAGCAGTTCTTC. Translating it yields CASSFEAVRSYNEQFF.

The CDR3 here is CASYPRLAGSGELFF. The CDR3 DNA reads TGTGCCAGCTACCCCAGACTAGCGGGATCCGGGGAGCTGTTTTTT. This rearrangement joins TRBV19 to TRBJ2-2; the match to TRBD2 covers 11 bases. V was pared by 9 bases and J by 6 bases, with 9 bases of the junction left unmatched. The germline V gene encodes CDR1 LNHDA and CDR2 SQIVND (reference sequence). The CDR3 extends over 15 amino acids.

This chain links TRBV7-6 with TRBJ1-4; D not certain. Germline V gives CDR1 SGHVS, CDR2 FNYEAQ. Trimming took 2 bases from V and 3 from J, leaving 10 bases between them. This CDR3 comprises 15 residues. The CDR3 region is CASSLYRSPNEKLFF. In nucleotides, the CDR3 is TGTGCCAGCAGCTTATACCGATCACCTAATGAAAAACTGTTTTTT.

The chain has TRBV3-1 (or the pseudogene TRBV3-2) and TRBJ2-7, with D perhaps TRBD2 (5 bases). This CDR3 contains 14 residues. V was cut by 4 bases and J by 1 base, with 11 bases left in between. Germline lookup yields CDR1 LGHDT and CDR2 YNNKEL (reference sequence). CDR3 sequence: CASSLGLLSYEQYF. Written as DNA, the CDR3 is TGTGCCAGCAGCCTTGGACTTTTATCCTACGAGCAGTACTTC.

The CDR3 is CATSGSSYNEQFF. CDR3 nucleotides: TGTGCCACCAGTGGGAGCTCCTACAATGAGCAGTTCTTC. This chain joins TRBV24-1 and TRBJ2-1; D gene unclear. CDR3 length: 13 amino acids. Trimming cost V 5 bases and J 0 bases, with 4 bases left between them. CDR1 and CDR2 from the germline V gene are KGHDR and SFDVKD.

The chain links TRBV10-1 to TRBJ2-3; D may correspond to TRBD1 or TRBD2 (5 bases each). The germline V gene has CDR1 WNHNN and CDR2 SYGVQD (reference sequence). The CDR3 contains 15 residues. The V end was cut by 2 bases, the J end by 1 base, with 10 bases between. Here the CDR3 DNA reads TGCGCCAGCAGTGAGGGGGGTGCCGGCACAGATACGCAGTATTTT. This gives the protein CASSEGGAGTDTQYF.

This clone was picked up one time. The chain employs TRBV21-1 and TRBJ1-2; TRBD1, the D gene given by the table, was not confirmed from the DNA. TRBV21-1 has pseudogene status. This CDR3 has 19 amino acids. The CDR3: CAIKPRGIGCMTGCFGYTF. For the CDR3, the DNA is TGTGCCATTAAACCCAGGGGGATCGGGTGTATGACAGGGTGTTTTGGCTACACCTTC.

The CDR3 nucleotides read TGTGCCAGCAGCTTTTCAGCTTCAAATGAGCAGTTCTTC. Amino acids: CASSFSASNEQFF. The genes are TRBV11-3 and TRBJ2-1; D uncertain. Trimming took 3 bases from V and 7 from J, leaving 10 bases between them. The CDR3 length is 13 residues. Germline values: CDR1 SGHNT, CDR2 YENEEA.

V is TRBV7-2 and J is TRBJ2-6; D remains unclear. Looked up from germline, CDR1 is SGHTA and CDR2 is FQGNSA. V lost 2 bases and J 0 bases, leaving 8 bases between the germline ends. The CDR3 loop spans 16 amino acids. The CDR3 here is CASSLKAGSGANVLTF. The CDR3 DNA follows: TGTGCCAGCAGCTTAAAAGCCGGCTCTGGGGCCAACGTCCTGACTTTC.